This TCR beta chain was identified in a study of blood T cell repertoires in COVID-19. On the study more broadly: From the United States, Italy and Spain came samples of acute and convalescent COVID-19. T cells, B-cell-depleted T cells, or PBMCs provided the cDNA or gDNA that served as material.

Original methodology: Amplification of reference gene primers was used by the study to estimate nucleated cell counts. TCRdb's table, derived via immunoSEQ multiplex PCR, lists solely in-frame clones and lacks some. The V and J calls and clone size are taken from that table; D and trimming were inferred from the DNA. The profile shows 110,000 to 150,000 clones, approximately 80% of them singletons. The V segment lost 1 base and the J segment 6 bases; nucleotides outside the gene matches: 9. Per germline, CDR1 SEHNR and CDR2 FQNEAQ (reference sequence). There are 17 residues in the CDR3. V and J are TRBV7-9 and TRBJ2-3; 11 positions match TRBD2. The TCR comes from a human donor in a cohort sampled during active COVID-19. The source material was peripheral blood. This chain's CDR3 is CASSLEVGLAAADTQYF. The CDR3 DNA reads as TGTGCCAGCAGCTTAGAAGTGGGACTAGCGGCGGCTGATACGCAGTATTTT.